Reported below is one T cell receptor beta chain. What it binds is unknown. Looked up from germline, CDR1 is SGHTA and CDR2 is FQGTGA. This CDR3 is 18 amino acids long. With V trimmed by 1 base and J by 1 base, 5 bases remained unmatched. A second PCR of about 7 to 11 cycles used a sample-barcoded 5' primer and a J-beta primer mix. One entry per CDR3 protein, called by TCRdb with MiXCR from the 5' RACE reads. There are under 2 million distinct CDR3 sequences in the sample; about 31% occur only once, and roughly 10% lies in the top ten. The data were obtained in a study of blood T cells in healthy people across ages. As for the study in general: Template switching recovered approximately one barcoded beta molecule for every two T cells. General observations from the study: The study found TCR beta diversity correlated strongly with naive T cell percentage. More naive CD4+ cells and higher diversity were found in long-lived than in aged donors.

The donors, all healthy, were Caucasians living in Russia, aged about 6 to 95. The chain combines TRBV7-3 with TRBJ2-3; 13 bases fit TRBD2. The receptor comes from a woman under 40 in good health. Sequencing was performed on blood. In nucleotides, the CDR3 is TGTGCCAGCAGCTTAAAGTGGACTAGCGGGAGCGGCACAGATACGCAGTATTTT. This translates into CASSLKWTSGSGTDTQYF.